Only a few counts were recorded for the clone carrying this T cell receptor (beta chain). Preparation of the TCRbeta library used unique molecular identifiers. TCRdb recomputed calls from the PCR reads with MiXCR, one row per CDR3 protein. The data contain more than 200,000 distinct CDR3 sequences, approximately 8.4% of them singletons. The sample comes from a study of T-cell reconstitution after alpha-beta-depleted transplantation in children. Germline-derived CDR1 and CDR2 are SGHTA and FQGTGA. The CDR3 is made up of 16 amino acids. Trimming stripped 4 bases from V and 2 bases from J, with 15 bases between.

V gene TRBV7-3 combines with J gene TRBJ2-1; D is perhaps TRBD1 or TRBD2 (5 bases each). The origin of this receptor is a male patient between 2 and 10 years old who had a stem cell transplant for acute myeloid leukemia, so the T cells may come from the graft donor. The sample here was PBMCs, mostly from graft donor cells, taken 360 days after TCRalphabeta/CD19-depleted stem cell transplant. The CDR3 nucleotides read TGTGCCAGCAGCTCTACGGGACCGAATACCTACAATGAGCAGTTCTTC. Translated, it gives CASSSTGPNTYNEQFF.